There are many counts of the clone carrying this T cell receptor beta chain. Alpha and beta chains were covered, as first-strand cDNA relied on TRAV- and TRBV-specific primers. It was with a constant-region primer and a V-primer adapter that TCRs were amplified over around 19 PCR cycles. Isolated mRNA was amplified by in vitro transcription. Each CDR3 protein gets one entry after TCRdb re-called the reads with MiXCR. The table records tens of thousands of distinct CDR3 sequences, under 30% of them present only once. The CDR3 loop spans 16 amino acids. V shed 4 bases and J 9 bases; nucleotides not matched to a gene: 8. The germline V gene encodes CDR1 SGHTA and CDR2 FQGNSA. This sample's time point: after trial treatment. Treatment noted: LDRT plus nivolumab, ipilimumab, low-dose cyclophosphamide and aspirin (RACIN trial). Donors received a regimen that comprised nivolumab, ipilimumab, aspirin, low-dose cyclophosphamide and low-dose radiotherapy.

The source of the sample is a study of low-dose radiotherapy and immunotherapy resistance in tumors. The wider study: On an every-two-weeks schedule, patients received intravenous nivolumab 240 mg, along with ipilimumab 1 mg/kg every six weeks.

The source was PBMCs, collected after low-dose radiotherapy plus immunotherapy. The TCR was taken from a male donor with prostate cancer. J is TRBJ2-1 and V is TRBV7-2; 14 nucleotides match TRBD2. This CDR3 is CASSSTSGRGGGEQFF. The DNA for the CDR3 is TGTGCCAGCAGCTCGACTAGCGGGAGGGGGGGCGGTGAGCAGTTCTTC.